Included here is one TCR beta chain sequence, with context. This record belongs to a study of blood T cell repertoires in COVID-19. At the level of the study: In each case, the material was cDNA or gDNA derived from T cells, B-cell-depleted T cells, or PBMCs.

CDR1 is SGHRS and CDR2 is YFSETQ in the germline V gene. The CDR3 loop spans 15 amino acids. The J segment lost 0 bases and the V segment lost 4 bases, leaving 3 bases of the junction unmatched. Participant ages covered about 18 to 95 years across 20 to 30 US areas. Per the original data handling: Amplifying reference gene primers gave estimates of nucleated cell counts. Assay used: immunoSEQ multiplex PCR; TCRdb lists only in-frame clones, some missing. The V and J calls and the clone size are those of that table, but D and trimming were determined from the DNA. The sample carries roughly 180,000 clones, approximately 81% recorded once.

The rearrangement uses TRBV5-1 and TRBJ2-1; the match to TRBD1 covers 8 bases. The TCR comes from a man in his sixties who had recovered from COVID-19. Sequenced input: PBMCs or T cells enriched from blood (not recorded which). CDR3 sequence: CASSRQGSSYNEQFF. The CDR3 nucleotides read TGCGCCAGCAGCCGACAGGGGAGCTCCTACAATGAGCAGTTCTTC.